The sequence of this TCR beta chain was determined in a study of brain T cells in children with intractable seizures (dated by TCRdb to about 2021). Turning to the overall study: Resected brain tissue from more than 40 pediatric epilepsy surgery cases was first screened for immune gene transcripts using a NanoString immunology panel. Among the approximately 12 selected surgery cases, eight also had pre-surgery blood sequenced, leaving four with brain tissue only.

As concerns this clone: The antigen this receptor binds is unknown. No base qualities exist here, and no much larger clone lies one base off it.

Measured from the cysteine to the phenylalanine, the CDR3 is 17 residues long. The sequence is cut down to CDR3 DNA, 51 bases in frame from base 1. The germline V gene specifies KGHDR as CDR1 and SFDVKD as CDR2. The V end gives up 1 base and the J end 1 base, leaving 5 bases in the junction not matched to a gene. Overall study results and their limits: Because sequencing depth differed between pre- and post-surgery blood, the absence of clones from the pre-surgery sample may reflect undersampling. Viral specificity was inferred only from CDR3 sequence similarity, and patients' HCMV serostatus was unknown.

TCR beta chain sequences were generated from genomic DNA using the immunoSEQ assay. As for the authors' bioinformatics: CDR3 sequences that did not begin with the conserved framework cysteine at position 104 were removed manually. To get clonality, the normalized Shannon's Diversity Index was subtracted from one, giving values from 0 (maximal diversity) to 1 (oligoclonal). Chi-squared comparison-of-proportions tests were used to check whether the frequency of the same CDR3 differed between samples, for example brain versus blood. Public clonotypes were identified by searching immuneACCESS, and similarity to known antiviral clonotypes was assessed with the VDJdb browser. TCRdb retrieved this table from immuneACCESS and kept in-frame rearrangements only. Not all clones are present; in checked studies, unresolved V genes account for under half, and no reason is known for the remainder. Clonal size and the V and J genes are those of that table, whereas D and trimming came from the DNA. Within this sample are hundreds of thousands of clones, with 93% of them counted one time only. The ten largest make up 4.5% to 7% of the sample.

According to the study, the label for this sample's time point signals: blood from clinic visit 5 months post-surgery; TSC patient then seizure free. The surgery cases with the highest brain T cell transcript signatures were chosen for TCR beta chain sequencing of brain tissue, and also of blood when blood was available. Prior to surgery, the patients had been treated with at least one anti-epileptic drug. The TCR-sequenced patients were children whose drug-resistant epilepsy was caused by tuberous sclerosis complex, focal cortical dysplasia, Rasmussen encephalitis or hemimegalencephaly. Bulk genomic DNA was isolated from unsorted brain tissue and whole blood using the Monarch genomic DNA purification kit.

The sequence came from a boy less than two years old with tuberous sclerosis and intractable seizures. In this chain, TRBV24-1 is recombined with TRBJ2-2; a stretch of 7 junction bases matches TRBD1. The starting material was peripheral blood, obtained roughly 5 months after surgery. The CDR3 region: CATSDFTGQRNTGELFF. The bases read TGTGCCACCAGTGATTTCACGGGACAGAGGAACACCGGGGAGCTGTTTTTT.